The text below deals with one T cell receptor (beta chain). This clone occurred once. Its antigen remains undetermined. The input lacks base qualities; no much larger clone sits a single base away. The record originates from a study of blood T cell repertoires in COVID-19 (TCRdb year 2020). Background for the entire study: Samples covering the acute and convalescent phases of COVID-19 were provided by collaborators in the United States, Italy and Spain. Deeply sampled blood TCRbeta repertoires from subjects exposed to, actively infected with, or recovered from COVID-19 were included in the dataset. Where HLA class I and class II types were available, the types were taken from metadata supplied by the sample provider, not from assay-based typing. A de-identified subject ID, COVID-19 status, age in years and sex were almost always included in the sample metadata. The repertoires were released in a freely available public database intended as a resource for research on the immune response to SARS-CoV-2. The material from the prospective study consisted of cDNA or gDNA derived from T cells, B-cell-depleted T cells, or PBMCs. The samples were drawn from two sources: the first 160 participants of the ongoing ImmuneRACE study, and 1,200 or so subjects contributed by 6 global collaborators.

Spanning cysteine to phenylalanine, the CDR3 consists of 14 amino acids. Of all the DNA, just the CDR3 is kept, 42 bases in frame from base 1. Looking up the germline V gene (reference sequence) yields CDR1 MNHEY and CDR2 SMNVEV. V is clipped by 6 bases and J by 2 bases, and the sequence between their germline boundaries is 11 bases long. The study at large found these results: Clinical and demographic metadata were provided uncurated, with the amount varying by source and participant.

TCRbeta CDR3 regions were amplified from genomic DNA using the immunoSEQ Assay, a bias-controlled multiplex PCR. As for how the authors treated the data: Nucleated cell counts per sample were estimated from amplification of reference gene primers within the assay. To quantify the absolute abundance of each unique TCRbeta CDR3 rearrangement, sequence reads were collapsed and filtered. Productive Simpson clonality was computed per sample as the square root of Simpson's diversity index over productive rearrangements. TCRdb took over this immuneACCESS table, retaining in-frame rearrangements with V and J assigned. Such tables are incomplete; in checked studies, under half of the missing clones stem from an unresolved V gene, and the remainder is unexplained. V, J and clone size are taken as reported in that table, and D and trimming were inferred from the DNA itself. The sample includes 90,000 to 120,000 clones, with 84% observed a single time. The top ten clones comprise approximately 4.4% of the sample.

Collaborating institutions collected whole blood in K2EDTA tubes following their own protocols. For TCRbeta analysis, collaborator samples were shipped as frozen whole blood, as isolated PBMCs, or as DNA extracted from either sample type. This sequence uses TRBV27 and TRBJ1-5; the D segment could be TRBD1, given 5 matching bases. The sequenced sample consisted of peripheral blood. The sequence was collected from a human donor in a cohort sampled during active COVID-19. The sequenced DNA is TGTGCCAGCAGCTGGGGAGGGGGCAATCAGCCCCAGCATTTT. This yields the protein CASSWGGGNQPQHF.